The 8 T cell receptor beta chains listed next were all sequenced from one sample in a study of cytomegalovirus exposure and HLA in healthy donors. Both 60 Vbeta primers and 13 Jbeta primers went into the PCR. Sequencing was performed with immunoSEQ multiplex PCR; in TCRdb, only in-frame clones are kept and a portion is missing. The sample lists around 170,000 clones, roughly 75% occurring once. The sequenced material came from PBMCs. Every receptor here comes from a man between 35 and 55 years old in good health and CMV-seronegative.

The V and J genes are TRBV11-2 and TRBJ2-2; 10 bases map to TRBD2. This CDR3 comprises 16 residues. The trim removed 4 bases at V and 6 bases at J, leaving 8 bases unmatched. Germline values: CDR1 SGHAT, CDR2 FQNNGV. CDR3 residues: CASSSSSGRAPGELFF. CDR3 in DNA: TGTGCCAGCAGCTCTTCAAGCGGGAGGGCCCCCGGGGAGCTGTTTTTT.

V gene TRBV5-4 combines with J gene TRBJ2-5; a possible D gene is TRBD1 (7 bases). CDR1 is SGHNT, CDR2 YYREEE, per germline (reference sequence). Trimming took off 10 bases at V and 4 bases at J, with 17 bases between the two ends. This CDR3 comprises 13 residues. The CDR3 DNA follows: TGTGCCTCAGGGGGGCAGGGGGGAGAGACCCAGTACTTC. This gives the protein CASGGQGGETQYF.

This clone was seen once. V is TRBV6-5 and J is TRBJ2-3; the D gene is possibly TRBD2 (5 bases). Germline V gives CDR1 MNHEY, CDR2 SVGAGI. The CDR3 has 12 residues. V dropped 11 bases and J dropped 0 bases, with 9 bases sitting between them. CDR3 bases: TGTGCCTGTCGGGAAAGCACAGATACGCAGTATTTT. Protein: CACRESTDTQYF.

This sequence joins TRBV6-5 and TRBJ2-3; 9 bases are a match to TRBD2. Germline CDR1 MNHEY, CDR2 SVGAGI. This CDR3 is 14 amino acids long. The trim removed 8 bases at V and 2 bases at J, leaving 5 bases unmatched. The CDR3 bases are TGTGCCAGCTGCCTAGCGGGGCCCACAGATACGCAGTATTTT. Translating gives CASCLAGPTDTQYF.

The chain combines TRBV5-5 with TRBJ1-4, with 9 bases matching TRBD1. V shed 4 bases and J 13 bases; nucleotides not matched to a gene: 11. The CDR3 covers 14 residues. Germline CDR1 and CDR2: SGHKS and YYEKEE (reference sequence). The CDR3 loop reads CASSHQVGTGLLFF. The CDR3 DNA reads TGTGCCAGCAGCCACCAGGTCGGGACAGGGTTACTGTTTTTT.

The chain employs TRBV7-2 and TRBJ2-7; 7 nucleotides line up with TRBD2. The V segment lost 1 base and the J segment 3 bases; nucleotides outside the gene matches: 9. This CDR3 is built from 16 residues. Germline CDR1 and CDR2: SGHTA and FQGNSA. CDR3 sequence (DNA): TGTGCCAGCAGCTTAGACGCTAGCGGATTGGTCTACGAGCAGTACTTC. This gives the protein CASSLDASGLVYEQYF.

The chain couples TRBV2 to TRBJ1-1; a possible D gene is TRBD1 (5 bases). The CDR3 sequence is 16 residues long. V lost 7 bases, J lost 0 bases, and 18 bases lay in between. Germline V lookup: CDR1 SNHLY, CDR2 FYNNEI. The CDR3 DNA reads TGTGCCAGCAAAGGGGCCGGGGGACTCATGAACACTGAAGCTTTCTTT. Translated, it gives CASKGAGGLMNTEAFF.

The CDR3 DNA reads TGTGCCAGTAGTATAACCGGGGACAGGGCCTCTCAAGAGACCCAGTACTTC. Residues: CASSITGDRASQETQYF. J is TRBJ2-5 and V is TRBV19; 9 bases map to TRBD1. Germline V gene lookup returns CDR1 LNHDA and CDR2 SQIVND (reference sequence). J gave up 2 bases and V 2 bases, and 9 bases lay outside the gene matches. CDR3 length: 17 amino acids.